This TCR beta chain was sequenced in a study of blood T cell repertoires in COVID-19. The table lists this clone with a count of one. Clones were read by immunoSEQ multiplex PCR, and TCRdb kept only the in-frame ones, dropping some. The sample contains roughly 230,000 clones, approximately 80% of which appear only once. The CDR3 consists of 17 residues. The germline gives CDR1 SGHAT, CDR2 FQNNGV. V shed 5 bases and J 3 bases; nucleotides not matched to a gene: 12. This receptor was taken from a woman aged 60-75 years who had recovered from COVID-19. Sequencing was performed on PBMCs or T cells enriched from blood (not recorded which). V gene TRBV11-2 combines with J gene TRBJ2-1; 8 nucleotides align to TRBD1. CDR3 sequence (DNA): TGTGCCAGCAGCAAATCTCAGGGGGCGGGCAACTACAATGAGCAGTTCTTC. Its protein product is CASSKSQGAGNYNEQFF. Drawing the rest from reference TRBV11-2 and TRBJ2-1, the complete variable domain is EAGVAQSPRYKIIEKRQSVAFWCNPISGHATLYWYQQILGQGPKLLIQFQNNGVVDDSQLPKDRFSAERLKGVDSTLKIQPAKLEDSAVYLCASSKSQGAGNYNEQFFGPGTRLTVL.